The clone carrying this T cell receptor (beta chain) showed up many times. MiXCR, run by TCRdb on the RT-PCR reads, gives a single entry per CDR3 protein. The sample records about 700,000 distinct CDR3 sequences, 13% to 15% being singletons. This CDR3 has 15 residues. The germline CDR1 and CDR2 sequences are MGHRA and YSYEKL. V was clipped by 3 bases and J by 0 bases, with 11 bases between them. The sequence came from a female donor in good health, serving as a healthy control. The gene calls are TRBV4-1 and TRBJ1-1; no reliable D call. The sequenced sample consisted of memory CD4+ T cells from blood. The CDR3 loop reads CASSHPGKMNTEAFF. The CDR3 nucleotides read TGCGCCAGCAGCCACCCGGGGAAAATGAACACTGAAGCTTTCTTT.